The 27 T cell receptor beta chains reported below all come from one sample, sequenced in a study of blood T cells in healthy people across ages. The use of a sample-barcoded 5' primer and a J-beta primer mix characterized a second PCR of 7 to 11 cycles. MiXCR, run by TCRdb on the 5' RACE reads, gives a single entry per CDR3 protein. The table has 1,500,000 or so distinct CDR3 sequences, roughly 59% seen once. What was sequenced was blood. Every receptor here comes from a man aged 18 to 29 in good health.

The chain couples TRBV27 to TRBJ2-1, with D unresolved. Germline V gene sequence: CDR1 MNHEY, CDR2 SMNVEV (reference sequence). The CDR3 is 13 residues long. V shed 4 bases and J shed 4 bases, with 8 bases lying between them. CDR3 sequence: CASSSVEYNEQFF. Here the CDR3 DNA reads TGTGCCAGCAGTTCAGTTGAGTACAATGAGCAGTTCTTC.

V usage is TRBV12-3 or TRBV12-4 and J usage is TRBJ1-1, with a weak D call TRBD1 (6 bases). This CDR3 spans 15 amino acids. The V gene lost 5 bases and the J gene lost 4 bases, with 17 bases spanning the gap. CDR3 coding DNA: TGTGCCAGCAGTGTCTCAGGGGCGGATACCACTGAAGCTTTCTTT. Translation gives CASSVSGADTTEAFF.

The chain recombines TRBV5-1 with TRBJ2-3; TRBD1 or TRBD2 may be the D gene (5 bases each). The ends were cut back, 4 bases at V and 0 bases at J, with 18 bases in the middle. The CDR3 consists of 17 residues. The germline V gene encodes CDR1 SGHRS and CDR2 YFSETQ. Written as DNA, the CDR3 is TGCGCCAGCAGCGAAAGGGGTGACTACTCTAGCACAGATACGCAGTATTTT. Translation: CASSERGDYSSTDTQYF.

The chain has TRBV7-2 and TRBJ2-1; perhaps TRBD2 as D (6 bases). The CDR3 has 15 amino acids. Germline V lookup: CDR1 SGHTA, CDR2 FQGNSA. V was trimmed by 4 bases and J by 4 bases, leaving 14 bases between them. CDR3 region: CASSSTGGWYNEQFF. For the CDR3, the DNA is TGTGCCAGCAGCTCAACCGGGGGTTGGTACAATGAGCAGTTCTTC.

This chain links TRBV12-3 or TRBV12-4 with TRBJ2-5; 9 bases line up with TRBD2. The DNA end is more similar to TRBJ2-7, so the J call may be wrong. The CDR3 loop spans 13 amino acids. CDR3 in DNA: TGTGCCAGCAGTCCGGGACTAGCTCCCGAGCAGTACTTC. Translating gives CASSPGLAPEQYF.

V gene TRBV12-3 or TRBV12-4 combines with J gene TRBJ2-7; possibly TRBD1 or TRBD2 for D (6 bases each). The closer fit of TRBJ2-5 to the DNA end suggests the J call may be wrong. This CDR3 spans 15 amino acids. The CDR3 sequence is CASSLIVRGAETQYF. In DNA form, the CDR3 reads TGTGCCAGCAGTTTAATTGTGAGGGGGGCGGAGACCCAGTACTTC.

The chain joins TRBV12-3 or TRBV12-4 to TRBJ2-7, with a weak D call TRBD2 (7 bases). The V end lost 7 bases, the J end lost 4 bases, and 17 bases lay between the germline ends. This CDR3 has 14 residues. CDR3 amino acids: CASTLRGGGYEQYF. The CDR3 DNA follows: TGTGCCAGCACCCTGAGGGGGGGCGGGTACGAGCAGTACTTC.

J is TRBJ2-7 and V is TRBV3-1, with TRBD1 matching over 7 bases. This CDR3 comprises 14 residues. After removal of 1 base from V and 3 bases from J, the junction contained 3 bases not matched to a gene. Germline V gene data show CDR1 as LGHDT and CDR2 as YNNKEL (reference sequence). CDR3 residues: CASSQVDRNYEQYF. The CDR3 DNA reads TGTGCCAGCAGCCAAGTGGACAGGAACTACGAGCAGTACTTC.

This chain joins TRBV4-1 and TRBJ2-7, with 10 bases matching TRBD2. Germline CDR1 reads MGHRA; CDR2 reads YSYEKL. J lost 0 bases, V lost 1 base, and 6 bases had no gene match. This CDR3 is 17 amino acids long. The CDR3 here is CASSQASGSQSSYEQYF. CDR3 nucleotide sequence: TGCGCCAGCAGCCAAGCTAGCGGGAGTCAGAGCTCCTACGAGCAGTACTTC.

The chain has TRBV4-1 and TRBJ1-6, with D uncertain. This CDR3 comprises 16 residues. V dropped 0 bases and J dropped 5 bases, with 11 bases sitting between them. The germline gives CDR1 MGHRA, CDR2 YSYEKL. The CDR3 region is CASSQERAGNNSPLHF. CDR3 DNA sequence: TGCGCCAGCAGCCAAGAGAGGGCAGGAAATAATTCACCCCTCCACTTT.

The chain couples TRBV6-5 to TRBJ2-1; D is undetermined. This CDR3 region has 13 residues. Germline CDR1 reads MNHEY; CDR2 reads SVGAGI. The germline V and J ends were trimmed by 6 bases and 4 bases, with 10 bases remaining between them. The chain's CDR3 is CASSAASYNEQFF. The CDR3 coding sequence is TGTGCCAGCAGCGCGGCCAGTTACAATGAGCAGTTCTTC.

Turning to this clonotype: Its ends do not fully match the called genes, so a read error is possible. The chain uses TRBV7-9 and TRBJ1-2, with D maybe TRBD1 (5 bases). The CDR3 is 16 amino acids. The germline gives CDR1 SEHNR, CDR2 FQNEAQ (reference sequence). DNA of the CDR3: TGCGCCAGCAGCCAAGATGGTGGGGGTTCTCACTATGGCTACACCTTC. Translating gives CASSQDGGGSHYGYTF. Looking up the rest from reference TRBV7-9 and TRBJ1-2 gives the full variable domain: DTGVSQNPRHKITKRGQNVTFRCDPISEHNRLYWYRQTLGQGPEFLTYFQNEAQLEKSRLLSDRFSAERPKGSFSTLEIQRTEQGDSAMYLCASSQDGGGSHYGYTFGSGTRLTVV.

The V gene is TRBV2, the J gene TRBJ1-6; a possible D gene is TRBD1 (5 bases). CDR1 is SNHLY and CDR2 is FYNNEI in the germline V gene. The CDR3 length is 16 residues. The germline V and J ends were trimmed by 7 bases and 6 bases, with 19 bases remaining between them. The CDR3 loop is CASNPFGSGRNSPLHF. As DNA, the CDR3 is TGTGCCAGCAACCCGTTCGGGTCAGGGCGTAATTCACCCCTCCACTTT.

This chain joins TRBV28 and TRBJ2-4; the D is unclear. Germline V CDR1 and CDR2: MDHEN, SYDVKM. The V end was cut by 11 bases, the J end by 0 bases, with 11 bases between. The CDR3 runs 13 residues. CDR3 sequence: CAVNGLAKNIQYF. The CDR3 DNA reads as TGTGCCGTCAACGGGCTAGCCAAAAACATTCAGTACTTC.

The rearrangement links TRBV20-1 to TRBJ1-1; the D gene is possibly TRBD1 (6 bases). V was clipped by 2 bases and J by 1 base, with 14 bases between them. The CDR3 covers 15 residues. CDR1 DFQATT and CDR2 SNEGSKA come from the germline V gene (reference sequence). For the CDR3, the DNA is TGCAGTGCTAGATTTGGGGGCGCGGGGAACACTGAAGCTTTCTTT. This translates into CSARFGGAGNTEAFF.

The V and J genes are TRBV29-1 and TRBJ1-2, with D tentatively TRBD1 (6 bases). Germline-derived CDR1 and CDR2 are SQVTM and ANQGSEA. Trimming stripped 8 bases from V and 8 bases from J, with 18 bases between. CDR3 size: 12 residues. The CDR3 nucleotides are TGCAGCATGACGACAGGCCGAGGGGGCTACACCTTC. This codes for CSMTTGRGGYTF.

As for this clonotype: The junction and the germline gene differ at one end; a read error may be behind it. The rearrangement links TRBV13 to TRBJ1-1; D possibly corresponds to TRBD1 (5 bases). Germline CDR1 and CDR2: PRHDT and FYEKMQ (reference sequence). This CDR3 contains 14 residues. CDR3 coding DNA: TGTGTCAGCAGCTTATGGGGGTCGGACACTGAAGCTTTCTTT. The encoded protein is CVSSLWGSDTEAFF.

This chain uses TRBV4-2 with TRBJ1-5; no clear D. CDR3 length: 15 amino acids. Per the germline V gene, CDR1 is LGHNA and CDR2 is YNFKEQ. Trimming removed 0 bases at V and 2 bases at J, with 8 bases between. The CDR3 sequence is CASSQDFWGNQPQHF. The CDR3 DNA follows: TGTGCCAGCAGCCAAGATTTCTGGGGCAATCAGCCCCAGCATTTT.

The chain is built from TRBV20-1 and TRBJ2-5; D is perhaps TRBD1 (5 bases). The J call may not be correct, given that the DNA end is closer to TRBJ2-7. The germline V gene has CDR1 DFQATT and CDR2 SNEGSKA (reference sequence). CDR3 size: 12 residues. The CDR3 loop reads CSASRVGDEQYF. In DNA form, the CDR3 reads TGCAGTGCCTCCAGGGTTGGGGACGAGCAGTACTTC.

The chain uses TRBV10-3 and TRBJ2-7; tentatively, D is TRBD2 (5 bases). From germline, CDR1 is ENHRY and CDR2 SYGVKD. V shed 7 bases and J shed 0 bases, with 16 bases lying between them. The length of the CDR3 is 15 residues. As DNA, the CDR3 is TGTGCCATCACCGAGGGTGGGAATCCCTCCTACGAGCAGTACTTC. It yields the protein CAITEGGNPSYEQYF.

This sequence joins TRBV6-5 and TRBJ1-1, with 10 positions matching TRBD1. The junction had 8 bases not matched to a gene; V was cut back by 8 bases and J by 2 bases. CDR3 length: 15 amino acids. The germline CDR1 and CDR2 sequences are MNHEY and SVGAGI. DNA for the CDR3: TGTGCCAGCCAAGACAGGGGGCACAAAAACACTGAAGCTTTCTTT. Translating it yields CASQDRGHKNTEAFF.

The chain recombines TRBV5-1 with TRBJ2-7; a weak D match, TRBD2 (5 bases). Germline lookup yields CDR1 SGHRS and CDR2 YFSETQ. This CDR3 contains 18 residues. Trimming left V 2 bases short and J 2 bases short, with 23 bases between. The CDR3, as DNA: TGCGCCAGCAGCTTTCGGCGGGCAAACACCCGAAGAGCCTACGAGCAGTACTTC. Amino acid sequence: CASSFRRANTRRAYEQYF.

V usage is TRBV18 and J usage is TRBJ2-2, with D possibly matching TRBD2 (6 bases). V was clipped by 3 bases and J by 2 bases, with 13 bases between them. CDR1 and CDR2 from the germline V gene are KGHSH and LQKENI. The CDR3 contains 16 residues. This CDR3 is CASSPSGVPNTGELFF. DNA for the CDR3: TGTGCCAGCTCACCTTCGGGAGTTCCCAACACCGGGGAGCTGTTTTTT.

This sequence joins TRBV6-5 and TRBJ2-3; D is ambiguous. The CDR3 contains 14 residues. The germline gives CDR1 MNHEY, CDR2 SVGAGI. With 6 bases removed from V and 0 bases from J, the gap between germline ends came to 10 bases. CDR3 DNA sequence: TGTGCCAGCAGCAAACAAGACAGCACAGATACGCAGTATTTT. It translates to CASSKQDSTDTQYF.

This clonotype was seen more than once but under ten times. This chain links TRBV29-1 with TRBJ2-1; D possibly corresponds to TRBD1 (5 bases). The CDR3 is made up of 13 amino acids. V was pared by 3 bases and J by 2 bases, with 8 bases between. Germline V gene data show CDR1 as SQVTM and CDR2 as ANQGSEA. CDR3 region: CSVDRVPYNEQFF. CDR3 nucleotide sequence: TGCAGCGTTGACAGGGTCCCCTACAATGAGCAGTTCTTC.

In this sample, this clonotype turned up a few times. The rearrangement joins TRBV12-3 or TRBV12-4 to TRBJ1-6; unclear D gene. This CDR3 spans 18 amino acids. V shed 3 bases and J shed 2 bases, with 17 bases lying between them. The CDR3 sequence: CASSFVDLGSTYNSPLHF. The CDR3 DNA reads TGTGCCAGCAGTTTCGTAGACTTGGGGAGTACCTATAATTCACCCCTCCACTTT.

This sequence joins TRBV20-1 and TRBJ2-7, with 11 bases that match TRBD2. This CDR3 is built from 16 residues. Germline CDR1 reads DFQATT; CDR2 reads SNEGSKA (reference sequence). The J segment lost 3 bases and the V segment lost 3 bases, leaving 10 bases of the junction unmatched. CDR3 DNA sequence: TGCAGTGCTAGTTATCTAGCGGGGGGAACTATCTACGAGCAGTACTTC. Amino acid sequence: CSASYLAGGTIYEQYF.